These 32 T cell receptor beta chains were sequenced from one sample in a study of Graves' ophthalmopathy and Graves' hyperthyroidism. RNA transcripts were the source from which TCR beta CDR3 regions were amplified. Amplification began with first-round RT-PCR using HTBI primers, then second-round multiplex PCR was performed. Via MiXCR, TCRdb re-called the multiplex PCR reads, giving one row per CDR3 protein. The table lists around 590,000 distinct CDR3 sequences, about two fifths of them singletons. The sample was peripheral blood or thyroid tissue (not recorded which). These receptors were taken from an adult man with Graves' hyperthyroidism.

This clonotype has a handful of counts. This could be a read error, since a much larger clone is one nucleotide away. V and J are TRBV6-5 and TRBJ2-5, with 8 bases aligning to TRBD1. The CDR3 runs 16 residues. Germline V CDR1 and CDR2: MNHEY, SVGAGI. CDR3 region: CASSYVPGQGGEAQYF. CDR3 DNA sequence: TGTGCCAGCAGTTACGTCCCCGGACAGGGCGGAGAGGCCCAGTACTTC.

The J gene is TRBJ1-2, the V gene TRBV2; 9 bases line up with TRBD1. The length of the CDR3 is 15 residues. J gave up 4 bases and V 5 bases, and 8 bases lay outside the gene matches. Germline V CDR1 and CDR2: SNHLY, FYNNEI. CDR3 loop: CASSKTQGAGYGYTF. CDR3 nucleotide sequence: TGTGCCAGCAGTAAAACACAGGGGGCCGGCTATGGCTACACCTTC.

This clonotype was detected a few times. The chain couples TRBV29-1 to TRBJ2-3; D is possibly TRBD1 (5 bases). The CDR3 runs to 12 residues. The V end lost 4 bases, the J end lost 4 bases, and 9 bases lay between the germline ends. Germline CDR1 and CDR2: SQVTM and ANQGSEA. This CDR3 reads CSVGAGSDTQYF. The CDR3 coding sequence is TGCAGCGTTGGGGCAGGGTCAGATACGCAGTATTTT.

This clonotype appeared many times. J is TRBJ2-7 and V is TRBV12-3 or TRBV12-4; D might be TRBD2 (6 bases). V was trimmed by 5 bases and J by 7 bases, leaving 24 bases between them. The CDR3 contains 16 residues. The CDR3 region is CASSRTSDSLGREQYF. The CDR3 nucleotides are TGTGCCAGCAGTCGAACCTCGGACTCCTTGGGGAGGGAGCAGTACTTC.

This clonotype was counted at least ten times. V and J are TRBV5-1 and TRBJ1-5, with 7 bases aligning to TRBD1. J lost 5 bases, V lost 0 bases, and 5 bases had no gene match. Looked up from germline, CDR1 is SGHRS and CDR2 is YFSETQ. The CDR3 runs to 15 residues. CDR3 DNA sequence: TGCGCCAGCAGCTTGGGACAGGGTCGGGATCAGCCCCAGCATTTT. Residues: CASSLGQGRDQPQHF.

V is TRBV7-2 and J is TRBJ2-7, with D possibly being TRBD1 (6 bases). Trimming cost V 1 base and J 0 bases, with 10 bases left between them. The germline V gene has CDR1 SGHTA and CDR2 FQGNSA. The CDR3 runs 15 residues. The CDR3, as DNA: TGTGCCAGCAGCTTAGATCGGGACACCTCCTACGAGCAGTACTTC. It yields the protein CASSLDRDTSYEQYF.

With respect to this clonotype: The CDR3 does not close with the conserved phenylalanine or tryptophan, likely indicating a read error. The rearrangement links TRBV20-1 to TRBJ2-5; TRBD2 aligns across 8 bases. Germline V gene data show CDR1 as DFQATT and CDR2 as SNEGSKA (reference sequence). V gave up 5 bases and J gave up 5 bases; unmatched junction bases: 7. The CDR3 length is 13 residues. CDR3 sequence: CSAQDGGDETQYL. The CDR3 bases are TGCAGTGCTCAGGACGGGGGGGATGAGACCCAGTACCTC.

The V call is TRBV12-3 or TRBV12-4, the J call TRBJ2-7; TRBD2 matches at 13 bases. The CDR3 contains 15 residues. With V trimmed by 6 bases and J by 8 bases, 10 bases remained unmatched. This CDR3 is CASSLRTSGSYKQYF. The CDR3 coding sequence is TGTGCCAGCAGCCTGCGGACTAGCGGGAGTTACAAGCAGTACTTC.

This clonotype has ten or more counts. The chain recombines TRBV2 with TRBJ2-2, with a weak D call TRBD1 (5 bases). Trimming stripped 3 bases from V and 4 bases from J, with 9 bases between. There are 14 residues in the CDR3. Germline assignment: CDR1 SNHLY and CDR2 FYNNEI. The CDR3 spells CASSDQGTTGELFF. DNA of the CDR3: TGTGCCAGCAGTGACCAGGGAACCACCGGGGAGCTGTTTTTT.

The chain carries TRBV7-2 and TRBJ1-6, with TRBD1 matching over 7 bases. This CDR3 has 15 residues. Germline lookup yields CDR1 SGHTA and CDR2 FQGNSA. The V gene end was trimmed by 2 bases and the J gene end by 7 bases; junction bases not matched to a gene: 5. The CDR3 here is CASSLSTGWNSPLHF. CDR3 DNA: TGTGCCAGCAGCTTATCGACAGGGTGGAATTCACCCCTCCACTTT.

This clonotype was recorded at least ten times. The gene calls are TRBV6-6 and TRBJ2-7, with D perhaps matching TRBD1 (6 bases). Trimming shortened V by 4 bases and J by 0 bases, and 10 bases separated the two germline ends. CDR3 length equals 14 residues. Germline CDR1 and CDR2: MNHNY and SVGAGI (reference sequence). CDR3 in DNA: TGTGCCAGCAGTTTTAGGGACACCTCCTACGAGCAGTACTTC. Translation: CASSFRDTSYEQYF.

This clonotype was seen more than once but under ten times. The rearrangement joins TRBV7-2 to TRBJ2-3; D gene unclear. CDR1 SGHTA and CDR2 FQGNSA come from the germline V gene. CDR3 length: 12 amino acids. Trimming took off 8 bases at V and 2 bases at J, with 8 bases between the two ends. Here the CDR3 DNA reads TGTGCCAGCGCCTCCTTCACAGATACGCAGTATTTT. The encoded protein is CASASFTDTQYF.

This chain joins TRBV2 and TRBJ1-5; D remains ambiguous. In germline, CDR1 is SNHLY, CDR2 FYNNEI. CDR3 length equals 14 residues. Trimming shortened V by 1 base and J by 6 bases, and 10 bases separated the two germline ends. The CDR3 nucleotides are TGTGCCAGCAGTGAAGTGGGTCTACGTCAGCCCCAGCATTTT. Its translation is CASSEVGLRQPQHF.

This clonotype was seen ten or more times. The chain employs TRBV2 and TRBJ1-2, with 8 positions matching TRBD1. Germline lookup yields CDR1 SNHLY and CDR2 FYNNEI. This CDR3 is 12 amino acids long. The ends lost 7 bases at V and 8 bases at J; junction bases unmatched: 6. CDR3 region: CASMQGANGYTF. The CDR3 DNA reads as TGTGCCAGCATGCAGGGGGCGAACGGCTACACCTTC.

This clonotype was recorded many times. The V gene is TRBV5-1, the J gene TRBJ1-5, with TRBD1 matching over 8 bases. Germline V lookup: CDR1 SGHRS, CDR2 YFSETQ. CDR3 length equals 15 residues. The J segment lost 0 bases and the V segment lost 4 bases, leaving 3 bases of the junction unmatched. CDR3 protein: CASSEGTGSNQPQHF. The CDR3 region has the DNA TGCGCCAGCAGCGAAGGGACAGGTAGCAATCAGCCCCAGCATTTT.

This rearrangement joins TRBV29-1 to TRBJ2-6, with 9 nucleotides matching TRBD2. The CDR3 length is 17 residues. Losses at the gene ends were 4 bases for V and 0 bases for J; bases not matched to a gene: 7. Germline V lookup: CDR1 SQVTM, CDR2 ANQGSEA. Here the CDR3 DNA reads TGCAGCGTTGGACGTGTTAGCGGGAGCTCTGGGGCCAACGTCCTGACTTTC. Residues: CSVGRVSGSSGANVLTF.

This clonotype appeared many times. The chain joins TRBV5-6 to TRBJ1-1; a weak D match, TRBD1 (5 bases). From germline, CDR1 is SGHDT and CDR2 YYEEEE. The V end was cut by 4 bases, the J end by 6 bases, with 22 bases between. The CDR3 contains 16 residues. As DNA, the CDR3 is TGTGCCAGCAGCCCCCGAGGGGATAGAGCGTTGCCTGAAGCTTTCTTT. It translates to CASSPRGDRALPEAFF.

The rearrangement links TRBV2 to TRBJ2-7; 8 bases fit TRBD1. CDR1 and CDR2 from the germline V gene are SNHLY and FYNNEI. The CDR3 has 13 residues. Germline trimming cut 8 bases from V and 7 bases from J; bases unmatched to any gene: 10. The CDR3 DNA is TGTGCCAGCCAACGACAGGGGTCAGGAGAGCAGTACTTC. It specifies CASQRQGSGEQYF.

As for this clonotype: A much larger clonotype is one base distant, so this may be a read error. The chain links TRBV5-4 to TRBJ1-1; no reliable D call. Germline CDR1 and CDR2: SGHNT and YYREEE (reference sequence). This CDR3 is built from 15 residues. This CDR3 reads CASSAGPLVITGAFF. The CDR3 DNA reads TGTGCCAGCAGCGCCGGCCCGCTGGTGATCACTGGAGCTTTCTTT.

This clonotype was observed many times. V and J are TRBV19 and TRBJ1-1; TRBD1 might be the D (5 bases). This CDR3 has 14 residues. The ends were cut back, 5 bases at V and 0 bases at J, with 10 bases in the middle. Looked up from germline, CDR1 is LNHDA and CDR2 is SQIVND (reference sequence). CDR3: CASSPGRMNTEAFF. Written as DNA, the CDR3 is TGTGCCAGTAGTCCGGGACGGATGAACACTGAAGCTTTCTTT.

This clonotype was observed a few times. The chain is built from TRBV2 and TRBJ1-4, with TRBD1 matching 7 bases. J lost 8 bases, V lost 6 bases, and 9 bases had no gene match. CDR1 SNHLY and CDR2 FYNNEI come from the germline V gene. There are 14 residues in the CDR3. The CDR3: CASSRDSRGEKLFF. CDR3 coding DNA: TGTGCCAGCAGCCGGGACAGTAGGGGAGAAAAACTGTTTTTT.

The V call is TRBV25-1, the J call TRBJ2-5, with a tentative D call TRBD1 (5 bases). The CDR3 consists of 15 residues. Trimming shortened V by 1 base and J by 1 base, and 10 bases separated the two germline ends. Germline V gene sequence: CDR1 MGHDK, CDR2 SYGVNS. The CDR3 bases are TGTGCCAGCAGTGAATTTCGACAGTTCCAAGAGACCCAGTACTTC. Translating it yields CASSEFRQFQETQYF.

The CDR3 coding sequence is TGTGCCAGCAGCCGGCCGGGAAGGAATCAGCCCCAGCATTTT. This codes for CASSRPGRNQPQHF. The genes are TRBV7-9 and TRBJ1-5; D not certain. V was pared by 5 bases and J by 4 bases, with 12 bases between. This CDR3 is built from 14 residues. In germline, CDR1 is SEHNR, CDR2 FQNEAQ (reference sequence).

As to this clonotype: Since a much larger clone is just one base distant, this may be a read error. This sequence joins TRBV10-3 and TRBJ1-2; a possible D gene is TRBD1 (5 bases). The CDR3 length is 13 residues. V was shortened by 5 bases and J by 5 bases, with 12 bases between the two germline ends. Germline V gene data show CDR1 as ENHRY and CDR2 as SYGVKD. The CDR3 bases are TGTGCCATCAGTATTCAGGGTGATTATGGCTACACCTTC. Translation: CAISIQGDYGYTF.

This clonotype was picked up one time. The chain carries TRBV20-1 and TRBJ1-5, with 10 positions matching TRBD1. Per germline, CDR1 DFQATT and CDR2 SNEGSKA (reference sequence). The CDR3 loop spans 14 amino acids. V lost 6 bases, J lost 3 bases, and 5 bases stayed unmatched. CDR3 loop: CSAKGQGDNQPQHF. CDR3 coding DNA: TGCAGTGCCAAAGGACAGGGGGACAATCAGCCCCAGCATTTT.

The chain has TRBV20-1 and TRBJ1-6, with TRBD1 as a possible D gene (6 bases). Trimming cost V 1 base and J 7 bases, with 14 bases left between them. CDR1 DFQATT and CDR2 SNEGSKA come from the germline V gene (reference sequence). The CDR3 is 15 residues long. The CDR3 reads CSARGSPGENSPLHF. Written as DNA, the CDR3 is TGCAGTGCTAGAGGCTCCCCAGGGGAGAATTCACCCCTCCACTTT.

Turning to this clonotype: A much larger clone sits a single nucleotide away, making a read error possible. The genes are TRBV7-9 and TRBJ1-4; D remains ambiguous. Per the germline V gene, CDR1 is SEHNR and CDR2 is FQNEAQ (reference sequence). V was pared by 1 base and J by 6 bases, with 9 bases between. This CDR3 has 14 amino acids. The CDR3: CASSLEGFHEKLFF. Here the CDR3 DNA reads TGTGCCAGCAGCTTAGAGGGTTTTCATGAAAAACTGTTTTTT.

There are many counts of this clonotype. This chain uses TRBV7-2 with TRBJ2-3; D may be TRBD2 (6 bases). V was trimmed by 3 bases and J by 3 bases, leaving 10 bases between them. Per the germline V gene, CDR1 is SGHTA and CDR2 is FQGNSA. The CDR3 spans 14 residues. The CDR3 bases are TGTGCCAGCAGCTTCGGGAGTGGTACAGATACGCAGTATTTT. This encodes CASSFGSGTDTQYF.

This rearrangement joins TRBV20-1 to TRBJ2-3, with unresolved D. V lost 5 bases to trimming and J lost 6 bases, with 9 bases between them. CDR1 and CDR2 from the germline V gene are DFQATT and SNEGSKA (reference sequence). The CDR3 has 11 amino acids. The CDR3 loop is CSAPEYDTQYF. DNA of the CDR3: TGCAGTGCTCCCGAGTACGATACGCAGTATTTT.

This clonotype was counted ten times or more. This chain uses TRBV6-4 with TRBJ2-2, with no clear D. V was trimmed by 1 base and J by 6 bases, leaving 6 bases between them. CDR3 length: 13 amino acids. The V gene's germline CDR1 is MRHNA and CDR2 SNTAGT. The CDR3 is CASSDWLSGELFF. The DNA for the CDR3 is TGTGCCAGCAGTGACTGGCTATCCGGGGAGCTGTTTTTT.

V gene TRBV20-1 combines with J gene TRBJ1-5; the D is unclear. This CDR3 has 12 amino acids. The V end lost 3 bases, the J end lost 13 bases, and 16 bases lay between the germline ends. Germline assignment: CDR1 DFQATT and CDR2 SNEGSKA (reference sequence). CDR3 sequence (DNA): TGCAGTGCTAGGGTAGCGGGAGGGCCGCAGCATTTT. It codes for CSARVAGGPQHF.

This clonotype was counted a few times. The CDR3 loop reads CASSPQSEDYGYTF. In DNA form, the CDR3 reads TGTGCCAGCAGCCCGCAGTCCGAGGACTATGGCTACACCTTC. J is TRBJ1-2 and V is TRBV9; D gene ambiguous. Trimming removed 4 bases from V and 3 bases from J, with 13 bases in between. Germline values: CDR1 SGDLS, CDR2 YYNGEE. This CDR3 has 14 amino acids.